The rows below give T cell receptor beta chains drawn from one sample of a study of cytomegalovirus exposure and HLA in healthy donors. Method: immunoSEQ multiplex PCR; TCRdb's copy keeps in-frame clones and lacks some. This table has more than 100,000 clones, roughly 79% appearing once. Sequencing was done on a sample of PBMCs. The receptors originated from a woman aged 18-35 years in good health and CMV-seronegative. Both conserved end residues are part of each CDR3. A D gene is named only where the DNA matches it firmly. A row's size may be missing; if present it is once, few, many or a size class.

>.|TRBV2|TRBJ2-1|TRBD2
TGTGCCAGCAGTGTGCCGTCGGGACTAGCGGGAGTCTCCTACAATGAGCAGTTCTTC
CASSVPSGLAGVSYNEQFF
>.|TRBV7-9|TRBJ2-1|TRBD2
TGTGCCAGCAGCGCCGTTCTAGCGGGAGTCGGGAATGAGCAGTTCTTC
CASSAVLAGVGNEQFF
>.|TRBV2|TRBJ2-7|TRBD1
TGTGCCAGCTCATTTTACAGGGGGTACTACGAGCAGTACTTC
CASSFYRGYYEQYF
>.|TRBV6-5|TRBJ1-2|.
TGTGCCAGCAGTCAGGACAGCCCACTAAACTATGGCTACACCTTC
CASSQDSPLNYGYTF
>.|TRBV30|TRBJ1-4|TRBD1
TGTGCCTTGGACAGGGGTCTAGAAAAACTGTTTTTT
CALDRGLEKLFF
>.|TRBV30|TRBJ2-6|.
TGTGCCTGGAGTGCCAGATCCGGGGCCAACGTCCTGACTTTC
CAWSARSGANVLTF
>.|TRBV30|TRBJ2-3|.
TGTGCCTGGACCTCAGGATCAGGTACGCAGTATTTT
CAWTSGSGTQYF
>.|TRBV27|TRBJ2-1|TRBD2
TGTGCCAGCAGCCGGACTAGCGGGTACAATGAGCAGTTCTTC
CASSRTSGYNEQFF
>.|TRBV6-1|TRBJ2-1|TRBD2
TGTGCCAGCAGTGAGGGGACTAGCTATGGAAATGAGCAGTTCTTC
CASSEGTSYGNEQFF
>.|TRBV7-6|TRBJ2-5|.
TGTGCCAGCAGCGGGACTTACCAAGAGACCCAGTACTTC
CASSGTYQETQYF
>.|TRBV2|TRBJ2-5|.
TGTGCCAGCAGTGAGTCCCGCAGGGGAGAGACCCAGTACTTC
CASSESRRGETQYF
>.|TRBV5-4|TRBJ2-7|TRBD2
TGTGCCAGCAGTTCCGGGACTACCACCTACGAGCAGTACTTC
CASSSGTTTYEQYF
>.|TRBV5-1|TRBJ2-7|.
TGCGCCAGCAGCTTAAACAGATACGAGCAGTACTTC
CASSLNRYEQYF
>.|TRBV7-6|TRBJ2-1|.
TGTGCCAGCAGCTTAGAGAGCAGGGCTTACAATGAGCAGTTCTTC
CASSLESRAYNEQFF
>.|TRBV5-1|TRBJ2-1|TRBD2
TGCGCCAGCAGCTTGAGGCTAGCGGGAGGCGGGAACAATGAGCAGTTCTTC
CASSLRLAGGGNNEQFF
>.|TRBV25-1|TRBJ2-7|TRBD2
TGTGCCAGCAGTGAGGGACTAGGCTACGAGCAGTACTTC
CASSEGLGYEQYF
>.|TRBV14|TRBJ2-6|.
TGTGCCAGCAGTTACAGGGCCCTCGGGGCCAACGTCCTGACTTTC
CASSYRALGANVLTF
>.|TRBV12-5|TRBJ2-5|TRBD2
TGTGCTAGTGGTTTGGGGGCGGGAGGGCCCTCGGGAGAGACCCAGTACTTC
CASGLGAGGPSGETQYF
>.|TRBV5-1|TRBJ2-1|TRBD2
TGCGCCAGCAGCTTCACTAGCGGGAACTACAATGAGCAGTTCTTC
CASSFTSGNYNEQFF
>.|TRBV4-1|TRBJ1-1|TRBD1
TGCGCCAGCAGCCAAGTCGGTCGGGGGACAGGGTGGACTGAAGCTTTCTTT
CASSQVGRGTGWTEAFF
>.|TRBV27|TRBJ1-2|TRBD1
TGTGCCAGCAGTTTAAGGTCAGGGGGTTCCGTTGGCTATGGCTACACCTTC
CASSLRSGGSVGYGYTF
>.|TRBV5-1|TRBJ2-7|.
TGCGCCAGCAGCTCTGGACTAGGGGGTTCCTACGAGCAGTACTTC
CASSSGLGGSYEQYF
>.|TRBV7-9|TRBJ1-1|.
TGTTCCAGCAGCTTAGGTATAGCGATGAACACTGAAGCTTTCTTT
CSSSLGIAMNTEAFF
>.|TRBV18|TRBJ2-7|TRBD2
TGTGCCAGTGGACTAGCGGGAGACTACGAGCAGTACTTC
CASGLAGDYEQYF
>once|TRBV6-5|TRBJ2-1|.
TGTGCCAGCAGCCTACTAGGTACCTCCGGGCAGTTCTTC
CASSLLGTSGQFF
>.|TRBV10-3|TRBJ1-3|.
TGTGCCATCAGTGGAAGCCGGCAGGGCTCTGGAAACACCATATATTTT
CAISGSRQGSGNTIYF
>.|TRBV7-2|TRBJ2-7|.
TGTGCCAGCAGCTTAGGTCGGTCAGCGCTAGCCTACGAGCAGTACTTC
CASSLGRSALAYEQYF
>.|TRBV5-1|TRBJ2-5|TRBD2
TGCGCCAGCAGCCGGCGACTAGCGGAGGGGCAAGAGACCCAGTACTTC
CASSRRLAEGQETQYF
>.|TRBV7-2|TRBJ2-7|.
TGTGCCAGCAGCTCCTCTAGGGGGATCCCCGAGCAGTACTTC
CASSSSRGIPEQYF
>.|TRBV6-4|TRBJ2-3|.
TGTGCCAGCAGTGGATCCGTAGGCGGGGGCAGCACAGATACGCAGTATTTT
CASSGSVGGGSTDTQYF
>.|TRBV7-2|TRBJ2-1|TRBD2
TGTGCCAGCAGCTCAAGAGCGGGAGTGACCTACAATGAGCAGTTCTTC
CASSSRAGVTYNEQFF
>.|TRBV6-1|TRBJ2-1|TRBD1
TGTGCCAGCACTGAACACCGCGGAGGACAGGATTCTTCCTACAATGAGCAGTTCTTC
CASTEHRGGQDSSYNEQFF
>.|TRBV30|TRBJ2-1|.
TGTGCGGCCCTGGGCAGGGGCAATGAGCAGTTCTTC
CAALGRGNEQFF
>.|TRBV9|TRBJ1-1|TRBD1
TGTGCCAGCAGCTTGGACAGGGCCCCTGAAGCTTTCTTT
CASSLDRAPEAFF
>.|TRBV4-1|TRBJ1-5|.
TGCGCCAGCAGCCAAGATATTGGCAGTACCTATCAGCCCCAGCATTTT
CASSQDIGSTYQPQHF
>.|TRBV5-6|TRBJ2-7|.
TGTGCCAGCAGCCCTCTAGGGGCGGACGAGCAGTACTTC
CASSPLGADEQYF
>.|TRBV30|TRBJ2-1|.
TGTGCCTGGAGTGTAATCGGTGAGCAGTTCTTC
CAWSVIGEQFF
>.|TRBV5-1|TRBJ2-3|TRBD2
TGCGCCAGCGGCTTGGTAGCGGGAGGGCCGGATACGCAGTATTTT
CASGLVAGGPDTQYF
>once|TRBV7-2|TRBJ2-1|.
TGTGCCAGCAGCTTAGTAGGAGGCGTATGGCCGGAGACCCAGTTCTTC
CASSLVGGVWPETQFF
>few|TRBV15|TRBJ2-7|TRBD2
TGTGCCACCAGCCTTGAAGCGGGAGGCCCCTACGAGCAGTACTTC
CATSLEAGGPYEQYF
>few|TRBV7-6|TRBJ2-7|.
TGTGCCAGCAGCTCAGGGGAGGGCTACGAGCAGTACTTC
CASSSGEGYEQYF
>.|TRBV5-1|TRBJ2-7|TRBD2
TGCGCCAGCAGCCCTAGCGGGAGCTCCTACGAGCAGTACTTC
CASSPSGSSYEQYF
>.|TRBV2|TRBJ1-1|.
TGTGCCAGCAGTGAAACTCTGCGAGCTTTCTTT
CASSETLRAFF
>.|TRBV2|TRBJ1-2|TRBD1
TGTGCCAGCAGCGAGGGTCCCGTGACAGGGGTTCTCGGCTACACCTTC
CASSEGPVTGVLGYTF
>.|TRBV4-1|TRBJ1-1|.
TGCGCCAGCAGCCACACAACAGGGCGCACTGAAGCTTTCTTT
CASSHTTGRTEAFF